A selection of T cell receptor beta chains follows, all from one sample in a study of blood T cell repertoires in COVID-19. Measured with immunoSEQ multiplex PCR; TCRdb has only the in-frame clones, and not every one. The sample consists of 150,000 to 200,000 clones, over 80% of them appearing once. Sequenced: PBMCs or T cells enriched from blood (not recorded which). The receptor source for this set is a woman between 50 and 59 years old who had recovered from COVID-19. Both conserved end residues are part of each CDR3. The D gene is left open where the match is weak. The size of a clone is reported for some rows only, either as once, few or many, or as a class for expanded clones.

size,D,V,J,DNA,CDR3
NA,NA,TRBV7-9,TRBJ1-1,TGTGCCAGCAGCGCATTAGCAACTATGAACACTGAAGCTTTCTTT,CASSALATMNTEAFF
NA,TRBD1,TRBV13,TRBJ1-1,TGTGCCAGCAGCTTAGCCGGGACAGGGTGGCTGCTGAACACTGAAGCTTTCTTT,CASSLAGTGWLLNTEAFF
NA,NA,TRBV6-5,TRBJ1-5,TGTGCCAGCAGCCGGGGGGGCTTCAATCAGCCCCAGCATTTT,CASSRGGFNQPQHF
once,TRBD1,TRBV27,TRBJ1-6,TGTGCCAGCAGTCGAGACAGGGGGACCTATAATTCACCCCTCCACTTT,CASSRDRGTYNSPLHF
NA,NA,TRBV5-1,TRBJ2-1,TGCGCCAGCAGCTACGGGACAGCGGGTTTAGGGCAGTTCTTC,CASSYGTAGLGQFF
NA,NA,TRBV12-3/TRBV12-4,TRBJ2-2,TGTGCCAGCAGTTTCTTTTCCGGGGAGCTGTTTTTT,CASSFFSGELFF
NA,NA,TRBV6-5,TRBJ1-5,TGTGCCAGCAGTCCAGGGAATCAGCCCCAGCATTTT,CASSPGNQPQHF
NA,NA,TRBV19,TRBJ1-1,TGTGCCAGTACCTCCGGGGGGGGTCGTGGCACTGAAGCTTTCTTT,CASTSGGGRGTEAFF
NA,NA,TRBV24-1,TRBJ1-5,TGTGCCACCGCCATTGGGGGGAAGAATCAGCCCCAGCATTTT,CATAIGGKNQPQHF
NA,NA,TRBV19,TRBJ2-1,TGTGCCAGTAGTATACGTTTTGCGTCCTACAATGAGCAGTTCTTC,CASSIRFASYNEQFF
NA,NA,TRBV12-5,TRBJ1-2,TGTGCTAGTGGCACCGGGACTTCGGAGGGCTACACCTTC,CASGTGTSEGYTF
NA,NA,TRBV5-1,TRBJ1-1,TGCGCCAGCAGCCTATCGGGACTGACAAACACTGAAGCTTTCTTT,CASSLSGLTNTEAFF
NA,NA,TRBV6-5,TRBJ1-5,TGTGCCAGCAGTTACGCTTCGAGGGGGCAGCCCCAGCATTTT,CASSYASRGQPQHF
NA,TRBD1,TRBV5-1,TRBJ1-5,TGCGCCAGCAGCACAGCCTGGACAGGGTACCCCCGGAATAGCAATCAGCCCCAGCATTTT,CASSTAWTGYPRNSNQPQHF
NA,TRBD1,TRBV10-3,TRBJ2-1,TGTGCCGTCTCACAGGGGTATGAGCAGTTCTTC,CAVSQGYEQFF
few,TRBD1,TRBV6-1,TRBJ1-2,TGTGCCAGCAGTGAAGCGTCAGGGGGGAGCGGCTACACCTTC,CASSEASGGSGYTF
NA,NA,TRBV30,TRBJ2-4,TGTGCCTGGGACAGGGCCAAAAACATTCAGTACTTC,CAWDRAKNIQYF
NA,NA,TRBV3-1/TRBV3-2,TRBJ1-1,TGTGCCAGCAGCCTCACTAGCGAGGGTTTGACTGAAGCTTTCTTT,CASSLTSEGLTEAFF
NA,TRBD2,TRBV5-1,TRBJ2-2,TGCGCCAGCAGCCTGGCTCCCGGGACTAGATCGACCGGGGAGCTGTTTTTT,CASSLAPGTRSTGELFF
NA,TRBD2,TRBV9,TRBJ2-1,TGTGCCAGCAGCGCCCACGGGACTAGCGGGGGCGAAAACTACAATGAGCAGTTCTTC,CASSAHGTSGGENYNEQFF
NA,NA,TRBV10-3,TRBJ1-5,TGTGCCATCAGCGAGACAAGTAGCAATCAGCCCCAGCATTTT,CAISETSSNQPQHF
NA,NA,TRBV29-1,TRBJ1-1,TGCAGCGTTGGTTCCGAAGGCCTGGGAGGGGCTTTCTTT,CSVGSEGLGGAFF
once,NA,TRBV5-4,TRBJ1-1,TGTGCCACCATAGAACCGGGAATCGGAACTGAAGCTTTCTTT,CATIEPGIGTEAFF
NA,NA,TRBV30,TRBJ1-1,TGTGCCTGGACGGGGGGGACTTCTGAAGCTTTCTTT,CAWTGGTSEAFF
once,TRBD1,TRBV6-5,TRBJ2-2,TGTGCCAGCAGAGGGGACAGGGTTGGTTCCGGGGAGCTGTTTTTT,CASRGDRVGSGELFF
NA,TRBD2,TRBV27,TRBJ2-3,TGTGCCAGCAGTTCGGGCGGGGGAGGCGCCCCAGATACGCAGTATTTT,CASSSGGGGAPDTQYF
NA,NA,TRBV4-1,TRBJ2-3,TGCGCCAGCAGCCCCCAACAGGGACCGCCTAGCACAGATACGCAGTATTTT,CASSPQQGPPSTDTQYF
NA,NA,TRBV4-2,TRBJ2-5,TGTGCCAGCAGCCGGGGGGACCAAGAGACCCAGTACTTC,CASSRGDQETQYF
NA,NA,TRBV10-1,TRBJ1-1,TGCGCCAGCAGTAAACTACAGGGAGTCGGAGCTTTCTTT,CASSKLQGVGAFF
NA,TRBD1,TRBV24-1,TRBJ2-2,TGTGCCACCAGTGATGATACGACAGGGGTCACCGGGGAGCTGTTTTTT,CATSDDTTGVTGELFF
NA,TRBD1,TRBV20-1,TRBJ1-1,TGCAGTGCTAGTGCTCGCCAGGGGGCCGGGGAAGCTTTCTTT,CSASARQGAGEAFF
NA,NA,TRBV7-3,TRBJ1-1,TGTGCCAGCAGCTTATCGACAGCCACTGAAGCTTTCTTT,CASSLSTATEAFF
NA,NA,TRBV28,TRBJ2-3,TGTGCCAGCAGTACCTTAACCACACCGACAGATACGCAGTATTTT,CASSTLTTPTDTQYF
few,NA,TRBV10-3,TRBJ2-3,TGTGCCCACGGGTGGACAGATACGCAGTATTTT,CAHGWTDTQYF
NA,NA,TRBV7-9,TRBJ2-3,TGTGCCAGCAGCTTAGCGTACGCAGGGGCAGATACGCAGTATTTT,CASSLAYAGADTQYF
NA,NA,TRBV3-1/TRBV3-2,TRBJ1-3,TGTGCCAGCAGCCCCACGGGAGGAAACACCATATATTTT,CASSPTGGNTIYF
once,TRBD1,TRBV9,TRBJ2-3,TGTGCCAGCAGCGAGACAGGGTTGAGCACAGATACGCAGTATTTT,CASSETGLSTDTQYF
NA,TRBD1,TRBV5-1,TRBJ2-5,TGCGCCAGCAGCTTGCAGGGGGCCCAAGAGACCCAGTACTTC,CASSLQGAQETQYF
NA,NA,TRBV7-6,TRBJ1-1,TGTGCCAGCAGCTTAGTTGCAGGGTCTCTGAACACTGAAGCTTTCTTT,CASSLVAGSLNTEAFF
NA,NA,TRBV28,TRBJ1-5,TGTGCCAGCAGTCCGGGGATAATGGATCAGCCCCAGCATTTT,CASSPGIMDQPQHF
NA,NA,TRBV30,TRBJ1-1,TGTGCCTGGAGTCCGCGGAGGGTGCAGGAAGGTACTGAAGCTTTCTTT,CAWSPRRVQEGTEAFF
NA,TRBD1,TRBV18,TRBJ1-2,TGTGCCAGCTCACCATTCTCGGACAGGGCGCGTGGCTACACCTTC,CASSPFSDRARGYTF
NA,TRBD1,TRBV7-9,TRBJ2-4,TGTGCCAGCACCCAAGGGGGCTCAAGTCAAAACATTCAGTACTTC,CASTQGGSSQNIQYF
NA,TRBD1,TRBV7-7,TRBJ2-2,TGTGCCAGCAGCCCAACAGGGGCCCGTACCGGGGAGCTGTTTTTT,CASSPTGARTGELFF
few,NA,TRBV27,TRBJ2-1,TGTGCCAGCAGTTTCGACGACCCGGGCAATGAGCAGTTCTTC,CASSFDDPGNEQFF
NA,NA,TRBV19,TRBJ1-1,TGTGCCAGTGTACCCGGCTTCGAACAGAGAAACACTGAAGCTTTCTTT,CASVPGFEQRNTEAFF
NA,NA,TRBV7-9,TRBJ1-2,TGTGCCAGCAGCTTAGAAGGGGAGGGTGGTGGCTACACCTTC,CASSLEGEGGGYTF
few,NA,TRBV7-2,TRBJ1-1,TGTGCCAGCAGCTTATCTCCGGGCACTGAAGCTTTCTTT,CASSLSPGTEAFF
NA,NA,TRBV27,TRBJ1-6,TGTGCCACCCAGGCTTCTTCGGGGTTTTCACCCCTCCACTTT,CATQASSGFSPLHF
once,NA,TRBV27,TRBJ1-4,TGTGCCAGCAGGTACGGGGGGGGCGGCGATGAAAAACTGTTTTTT,CASRYGGGGDEKLFF
NA,TRBD1,TRBV28,TRBJ1-3,TGTGCCAGCAGTTCGGGACAGGGCCTCCTCTCTGGAAACACCATATATTTT,CASSSGQGLLSGNTIYF
NA,NA,TRBV28,TRBJ2-1,TGTGCCAGCAGTTTATGGGGGCAGGGCACCCATGATGAGCAGTTCTTC,CASSLWGQGTHDEQFF
NA,NA,TRBV10-3,TRBJ1-1,TGTGCCTCAAGGATGGGGGCAACGGGCACTGAAGCTTTCTTT,CASRMGATGTEAFF
NA,TRBD1,TRBV2,TRBJ1-2,TGTGCCAGCAGTCCTTTACTACAGGGGGACTATGGCTACACCTTC,CASSPLLQGDYGYTF
NA,TRBD1,TRBV28,TRBJ1-3,TGTGCCAGCAGTAACAGGGGATCTGGAAACACCATATATTTT,CASSNRGSGNTIYF